The TCR beta chain described here comes from a study of T-cell memory formation after mild COVID-19. Study-wide findings and caveats: SARS-CoV-2 specificity was not confirmed for second-wave clones peaking on day 37. Later expanders leaned toward CD4+, whereas clones contracting from day 15 to 85 were balanced CD4/CD8. Several responding clones turned up in pre-infection memory, indicating that cross-reactive memory may have taken part.

This CDR3 has 15 residues. Per the germline V gene, CDR1 is SSHAT and CDR2 is FNYEAQ (reference sequence). 5'RACE primed at constant segments yielded TCR alpha and TCR beta cDNA libraries bearing sample barcodes and UMIs. TCRdb re-analysed the 5' RACE reads in MiXCR, keeping a single row per CDR3 protein. This sample has a few hundred thousand distinct CDR3 sequences, with nearly 25% found just once. This clonotype was seen a handful of times. The antigen remains unidentified. One junction end does not reproduce the germline sequence, and a read error may be involved. The V call is TRBV7-7, the J call TRBJ2-5; 7 nucleotides align to TRBD2. Sample: PBMCs or a T cell subset sorted from them (not recorded which). This TCR came from an adult woman who had mild COVID-19 (a few samples of this study predate the infection). Cell type and time point are not known. CDR3: CASSGSWGGQETQYF. In nucleotides, the CDR3 is TGTGCTAGCAGCGGGTCTTGGGGGGGTCAAGAGACCCAGTACTTC.